This TCR beta chain was found in a study of blood T cell repertoires in COVID-19. Trimming cost V 5 bases and J 4 bases, with 10 bases left between them. Germline CDR1 is KGHDR and CDR2 is SFDVKD. CDR3 length: 13 residues. Sequenced by immunoSEQ multiplex PCR; TCRdb stores in-frame clones only, minus some. The sample yields 27,000 or so clones, over 75% seen once. The chain has TRBV24-1 and TRBJ1-2, with D possibly TRBD1 on 5 matching bases. Input material: peripheral blood. The source of this sequence is a woman aged 50 to 65 with active COVID-19. CDR3 region: CATSGAGIYGYTF. CDR3 DNA sequence: TGTGCCACCAGTGGGGCAGGGATCTATGGCTACACCTTC.